A selection of T cell receptor beta chains follows, all from one sample in a study of T-cell memory formation after mild COVID-19. A single record per CDR3 protein comes from TCRdb applying MiXCR to the 5' RACE reads. The sample lists around 500,000 distinct CDR3 sequences; about 18% were seen once. Sequences were obtained from PBMCs or a T cell subset sorted from them (not recorded which). These TCRs come from an adult woman who had mild COVID-19 (a few samples of this study predate the infection). Cell type and time point are not known. CDR3s include the opening cysteine and the closing phenylalanine or tryptophan.

V: TRBV12-3/TRBV12-4; J: TRBJ2-1; CDR3: CASTLDRSNEQFF
V: TRBV10-3; J: TRBJ1-2; CDR3: CAISEPGTSLYGYTF
V: TRBV4-2; J: TRBJ2-1; CDR3: CASSQDEYNEQFF
V: TRBV6-1; J: TRBJ1-1; CDR3: CASRDGNTEAFF
V: TRBV6-2/TRBV6-3; J: TRBJ2-7; CDR3: CASSQQGGGYEQYF
V: TRBV12-3/TRBV12-4; J: TRBJ2-5; CDR3: CASGLDEETQYF
V: TRBV24-1; J: TRBJ2-5; CDR3: CATSDRTKYQETQYF
V: TRBV5-1; J: TRBJ2-7; CDR3: CASSRSGDRSGEQYF
V: TRBV10-3; J: TRBJ1-1; CDR3: CAISEIGTGGYTEAFF
V: TRBV7-3; J: TRBJ2-7; CDR3: CASSYRQLYEQYF
V: TRBV5-6; J: TRBJ2-7; CDR3: CASSFSRYEQYF
V: TRBV20-1; J: TRBJ2-2; CDR3: CSASGQRAGELFF
V: TRBV20-1; J: TRBJ1-1; CDR3: CSARDLGHPGSTEAFF
V: TRBV20-1; J: TRBJ2-5; CDR3: CSARSGTRSKETQYF
V: TRBV12-3/TRBV12-4; J: TRBJ1-2; CDR3: CASSRDNYGYTF
V: TRBV9; J: TRBJ1-1; CDR3: CASSVAGSRTPDTEAFF
V: TRBV6-5; J: TRBJ1-1; CDR3: CASSSRGATEAFF
V: TRBV18; J: TRBJ2-3; CDR3: CASSQRQADTQYF